This T cell receptor beta chain derives from a study of CD8 T cells in Susac syndrome. Control patients had untreated stable or active relapsing-remitting multiple sclerosis by revised McDonald criteria. Negative isolation yielded the CD8+ and CD4+ T cells, while FACS enriched the TEMRA cells. This CDR3 has 14 amino acids. Trimming took 4 bases from V and 6 from J, leaving 13 bases between them. Germline loops: CDR1 SGDLS, CDR2 YYNGEE. Of note for this clonotype: Its matching antigen is unknown.

Overall study results and limits: The study recognized that its TCR sequencing and HLA analysis covered a relatively small number of individuals.

Roughly 0.45 to 1 ug RNA was reverse transcribed with random hexamers. With immunoSEQ multiplex PCR, TCR beta CDR3 was amplified across 54 Vbeta and 13 Jbeta. TCRdb reprocessed the immunoSEQ multiplex PCR reads with MiXCR, giving one entry per CDR3 protein. In the table there are 250,000 or so distinct CDR3 sequences, just under 95% of which are singletons. The TCR comes from a human donor with multiple sclerosis. The sequenced sample consisted of CD4+ T cells from PBMCs. This rearrangement joins TRBV9 to TRBJ2-2; weak D call: TRBD2 (6 bases). The CDR3: CASSRGMRAGELFF. The CDR3 DNA is TGTGCCAGCAGCCGCGGGATGAGGGCCGGGGAGCTGTTTTTT.